This T cell receptor beta chain was sequenced for a study of blood T cell repertoires in COVID-19. The CDR3 covers 17 residues. J was trimmed by 1 base and V by 4 bases; bases with no gene match: 11. CDR1 is LGHNA and CDR2 is YSLEER in the germline V gene. Per the authors' pipeline: By means of reference gene primer amplification, nucleated cell counts were estimated. Sequencing was performed with immunoSEQ multiplex PCR; in TCRdb, only in-frame clones are kept and a portion is missing. V and J calls and clone size follow that table, whereas D and trimming were derived from the DNA. This table has about 250,000 clones, roughly 88% appearing once.

Sequenced: peripheral blood. This rearrangement joins TRBV4-3 to TRBJ2-7, with 9 bases matching TRBD1. This sequence originates from a woman aged 25-40 years with acute or convalescent COVID-19. The CDR3 nucleotides are TGCGCCAGCAGCCTAACCCCAGGGACAGGGTCATCCTACGAGCAGTACTTC. It specifies CASSLTPGTGSSYEQYF.